This T cell receptor (beta chain) was documented in a study of blood T cells in healthy people across ages. For the second PCR, which ran for about 6 to 11 cycles, a sample-barcoded 5' primer and a J-beta primer mix were used. TCRdb redid the calling of the 5' RACE reads with MiXCR, one entry per CDR3 protein. The sample holds 550,000 to 750,000 distinct CDR3 sequences, roughly 20% seen once. Germline CDR1 is DFQATT and CDR2 is SNEGSKA (reference sequence). Germline trimming cut 0 bases from V and 4 bases from J; bases unmatched to any gene: 6. This CDR3 has 15 residues. This clonotype was counted between two and nine times.

This clonotype was obtained from a man in his 70s in good health. The specimen was blood. The genes are TRBV20-1 and TRBJ2-5; 9 bases align to TRBD2. The CDR3 DNA follows: TGCAGTGCTAGAGATCTCCGGCGGGAGGGAGAGACCCAGTACTTC. Translated, it gives CSARDLRREGETQYF.